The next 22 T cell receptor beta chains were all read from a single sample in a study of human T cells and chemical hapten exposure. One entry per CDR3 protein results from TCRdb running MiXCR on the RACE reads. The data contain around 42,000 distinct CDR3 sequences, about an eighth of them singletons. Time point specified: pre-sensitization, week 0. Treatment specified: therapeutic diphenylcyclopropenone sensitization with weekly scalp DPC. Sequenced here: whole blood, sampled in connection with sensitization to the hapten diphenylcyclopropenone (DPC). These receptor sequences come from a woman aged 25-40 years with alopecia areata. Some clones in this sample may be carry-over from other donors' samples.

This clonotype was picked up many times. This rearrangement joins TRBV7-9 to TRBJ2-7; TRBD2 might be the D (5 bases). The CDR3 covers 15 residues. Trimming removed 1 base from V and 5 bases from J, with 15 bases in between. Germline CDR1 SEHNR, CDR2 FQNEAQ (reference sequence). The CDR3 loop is CASSLGERARNEQYF. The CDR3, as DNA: TGTGCCAGCAGCTTAGGCGAGAGGGCGAGGAACGAGCAGTACTTC. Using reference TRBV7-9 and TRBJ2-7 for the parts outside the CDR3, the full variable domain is DTGVSQNPRHKITKRGQNVTFRCDPISEHNRLYWYRQTLGQGPEFLTYFQNEAQLEKSRLLSDRFSAERPKGSFSTLEIQRTEQGDSAMYLCASSLGERARNEQYFGPGTRLTVT.

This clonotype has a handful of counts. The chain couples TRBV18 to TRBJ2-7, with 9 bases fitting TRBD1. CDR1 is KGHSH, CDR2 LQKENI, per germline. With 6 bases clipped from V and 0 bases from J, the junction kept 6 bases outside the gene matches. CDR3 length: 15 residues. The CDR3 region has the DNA TGTGCCAGCTCCCGACAGGGGGTTAGCTCCTACGAGCAGTACTTC. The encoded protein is CASSRQGVSSYEQYF.

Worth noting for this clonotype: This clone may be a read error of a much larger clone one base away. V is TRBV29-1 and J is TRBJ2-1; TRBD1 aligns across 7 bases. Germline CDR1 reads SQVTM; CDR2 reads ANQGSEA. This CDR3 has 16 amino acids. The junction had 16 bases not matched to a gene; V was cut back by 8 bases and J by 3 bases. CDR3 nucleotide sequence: TGCAGCTCGAAGGGGGCTCAGGTCGGGCTCTACAATGAGCAGTTCTTC. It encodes CSSKGAQVGLYNEQFF.

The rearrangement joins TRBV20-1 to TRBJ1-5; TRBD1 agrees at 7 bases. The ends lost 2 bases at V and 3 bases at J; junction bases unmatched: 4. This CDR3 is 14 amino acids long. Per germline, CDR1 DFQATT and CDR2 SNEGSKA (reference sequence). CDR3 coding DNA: TGCAGTGCTAGAACGGGACAGTTCAATCAGCCCCAGCATTTT. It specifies CSARTGQFNQPQHF.

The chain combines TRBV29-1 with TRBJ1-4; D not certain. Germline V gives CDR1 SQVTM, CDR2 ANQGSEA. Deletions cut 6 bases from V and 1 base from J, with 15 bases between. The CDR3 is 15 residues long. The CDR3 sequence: CSVTHAGRTNEKLFF. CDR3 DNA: TGCAGCGTCACACACGCGGGGAGAACTAATGAAAAACTGTTTTTT.

In DNA form, the CDR3 reads TGCAGCGCCTCCACCCGGGCCCGGGGGGAAAAACTGTTTTTT. Its translation: CSASTRARGEKLFF. The V call is TRBV29-1, the J call TRBJ1-4; tentative D call: TRBD1 (5 bases). V was trimmed by 7 bases and J by 8 bases, leaving 20 bases between them. The CDR3 has 14 residues. Per the germline V gene, CDR1 is SQVTM and CDR2 is ANQGSEA.

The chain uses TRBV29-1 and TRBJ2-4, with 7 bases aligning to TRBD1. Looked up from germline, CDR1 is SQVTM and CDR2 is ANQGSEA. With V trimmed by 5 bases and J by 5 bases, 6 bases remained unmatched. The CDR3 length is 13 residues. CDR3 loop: CSVSGQAQNIQYF. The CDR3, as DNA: TGCAGCGTTTCAGGACAGGCCCAAAACATTCAGTACTTC.

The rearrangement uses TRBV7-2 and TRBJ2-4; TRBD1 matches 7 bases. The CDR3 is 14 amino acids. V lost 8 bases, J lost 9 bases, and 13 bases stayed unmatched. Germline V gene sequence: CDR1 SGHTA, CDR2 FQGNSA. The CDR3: CASGRIQGTGIQYF. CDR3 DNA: TGTGCCAGCGGACGCATACAGGGGACGGGCATTCAGTACTTC.

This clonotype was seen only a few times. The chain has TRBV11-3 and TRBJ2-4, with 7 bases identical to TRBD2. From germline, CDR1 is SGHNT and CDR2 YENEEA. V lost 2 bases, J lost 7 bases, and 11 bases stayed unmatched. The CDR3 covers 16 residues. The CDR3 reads CASSLRSGTTRNIQYF. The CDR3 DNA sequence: TGTGCCAGCAGCTTAAGGTCAGGGACTACACGGAACATTCAGTACTTC.

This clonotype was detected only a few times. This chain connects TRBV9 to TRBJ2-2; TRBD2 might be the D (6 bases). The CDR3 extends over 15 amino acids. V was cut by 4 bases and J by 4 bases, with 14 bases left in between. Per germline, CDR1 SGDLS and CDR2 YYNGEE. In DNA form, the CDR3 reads TGTGCCAGCAGCTCGGGACTTAGCCTCACCGGGGAGCTGTTTTTT. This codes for CASSSGLSLTGELFF.

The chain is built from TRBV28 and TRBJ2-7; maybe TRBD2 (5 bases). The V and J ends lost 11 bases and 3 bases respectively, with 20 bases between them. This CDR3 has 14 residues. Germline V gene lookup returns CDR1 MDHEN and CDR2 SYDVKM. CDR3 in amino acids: CAGTLPDGIYEQYF. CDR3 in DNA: TGTGCCGGCACGTTGCCGGACGGGATCTACGAGCAGTACTTC.

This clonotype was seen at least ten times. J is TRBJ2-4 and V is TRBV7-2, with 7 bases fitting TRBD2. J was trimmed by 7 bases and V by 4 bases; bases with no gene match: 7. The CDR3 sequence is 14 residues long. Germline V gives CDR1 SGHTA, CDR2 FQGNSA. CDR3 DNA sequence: TGTGCCAGCAGCTATCTATCGCGGGAGAACATTCAGTACTTC. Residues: CASSYLSRENIQYF.

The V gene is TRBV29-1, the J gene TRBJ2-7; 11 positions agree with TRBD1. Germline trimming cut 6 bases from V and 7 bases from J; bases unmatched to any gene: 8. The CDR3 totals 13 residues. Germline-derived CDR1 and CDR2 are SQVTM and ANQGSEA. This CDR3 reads CSVGQGASGEQYF. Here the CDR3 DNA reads TGCAGCGTCGGACAGGGGGCCTCGGGAGAGCAGTACTTC.

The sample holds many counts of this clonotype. The CDR3 loop reads CASSLRVATEAFF. The CDR3 nucleotides read TGTGCCAGCAGCTTAAGGGTGGCCACTGAAGCTTTCTTT. The rearrangement joins TRBV11-2 to TRBJ1-1; D is undetermined. CDR1 and CDR2 from the germline V gene are SGHAT and FQNNGV. This CDR3 spans 13 amino acids. Deletions cut 2 bases from V and 4 bases from J, with 8 bases between.

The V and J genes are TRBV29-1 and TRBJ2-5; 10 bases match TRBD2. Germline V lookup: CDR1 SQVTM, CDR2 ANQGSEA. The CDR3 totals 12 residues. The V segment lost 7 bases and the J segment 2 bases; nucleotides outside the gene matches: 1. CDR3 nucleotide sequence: TGCAGCGCGACTAGCGGGCAAGAGACCCAGTACTTC. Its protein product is CSATSGQETQYF. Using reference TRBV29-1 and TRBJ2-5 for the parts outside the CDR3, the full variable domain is SAVISQKPSRDICQRGTSLTIQCQVDSQVTMMFWYRQQPGQSLTLIATANQGSEATYESGFVIDKFPISRPNLTFSTLTVSNMSPEDSSIYLCSATSGQETQYFGPGTRLLVL.

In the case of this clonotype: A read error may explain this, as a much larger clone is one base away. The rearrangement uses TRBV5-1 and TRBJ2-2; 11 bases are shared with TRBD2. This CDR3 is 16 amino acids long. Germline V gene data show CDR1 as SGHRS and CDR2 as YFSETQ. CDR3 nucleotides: TGCGCCAGCAGGGCGGGACTAGCGGCCAACACCGGGGAGCCGTTTTTT. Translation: CASRAGLAANTGEPFF.

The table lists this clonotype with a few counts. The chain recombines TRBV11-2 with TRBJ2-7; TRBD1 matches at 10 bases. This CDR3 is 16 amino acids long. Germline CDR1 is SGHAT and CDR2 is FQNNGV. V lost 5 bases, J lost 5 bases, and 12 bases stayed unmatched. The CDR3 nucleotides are TGTGCCAGCAGCGATCCATTCCGGGACAGGGGCGACGAGCAGTACTTC. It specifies CASSDPFRDRGDEQYF. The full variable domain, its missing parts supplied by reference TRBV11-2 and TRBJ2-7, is EAGVAQSPRYKIIEKRQSVAFWCNPISGHATLYWYQQILGQGPKLLIQFQNNGVVDDSQLPKDRFSAERLKGVDSTLKIQPAKLEDSAVYLCASSDPFRDRGDEQYFGPGTRLTVT.

CDR3 region: CASSQNIEIYNEQFF. The CDR3 DNA sequence: TGTGCCAGCAGCCAGAATATTGAAATCTACAATGAGCAGTTCTTC. This chain connects TRBV3-1 to TRBJ2-1; no clear D. Trimming stripped 3 bases from V and 3 bases from J, with 12 bases between. The CDR3 is made up of 15 amino acids. Germline-derived CDR1 and CDR2 are LGHDT and YNNKEL (reference sequence).

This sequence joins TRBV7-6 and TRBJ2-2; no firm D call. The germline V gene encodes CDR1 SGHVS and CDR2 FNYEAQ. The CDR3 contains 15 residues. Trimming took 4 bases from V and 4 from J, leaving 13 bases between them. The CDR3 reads CASSSTAQLTGELFF. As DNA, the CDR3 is TGTGCCAGCAGCTCAACCGCCCAGCTCACCGGGGAGCTGTTTTTT.

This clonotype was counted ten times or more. The CDR3 spells CASSDDRKEQYF. The CDR3 coding sequence is TGTGCCAGCAGCGACGACAGAAAAGAGCAGTACTTC. The chain uses TRBV5-4 and TRBJ2-7; perhaps TRBD1 as D (5 bases). The CDR3 is made up of 12 amino acids. V gave up 4 bases and J gave up 7 bases, with 12 bases separating them. Germline V lookup: CDR1 SGHNT, CDR2 YYREEE (reference sequence).

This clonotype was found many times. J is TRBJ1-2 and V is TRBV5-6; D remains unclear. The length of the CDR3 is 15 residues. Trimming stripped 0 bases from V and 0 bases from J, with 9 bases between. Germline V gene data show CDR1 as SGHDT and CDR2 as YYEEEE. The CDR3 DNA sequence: TGTGCCAGCAGCTTGGTTTCTGGGTCTAACTATGGCTACACCTTC. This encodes CASSLVSGSNYGYTF.

Here the CDR3 DNA reads TGTGCCAGCTTGCCGATGAGCGGGAGAAATACGCAGTATTTT. It encodes CASLPMSGRNTQYF. The genes are TRBV6-2 or TRBV6-3 and TRBJ2-3; 8 nucleotides line up with TRBD2. Losses at the gene ends were 8 bases for V and 7 bases for J; bases not matched to a gene: 11. This CDR3 has 14 amino acids. Germline assignment: CDR1 MNHEY and CDR2 SVGEGT.